This TCR beta chain is from a study of blood T cell repertoires in COVID-19. Clones were sequenced by immunoSEQ multiplex PCR, and TCRdb holds only the in-frame ones, with some missing. The sample yields 400,000 or so clones, about 91% seen once. This clone was detected only once. Patients of the Seattle cohort, enrolled during active infection, were followed longitudinally. The sample taken for sequencing was peripheral blood. This clonotype was obtained from a woman in her forties with COVID-19, enrolled during active disease.

CDR3 region: CASSPNRGQALIHEQYF. As DNA, the CDR3 is TGTGCCAGTAGTCCGAACCGAGGACAGGCGTTAATCCACGAGCAGTACTTC. The chain combines TRBV19 with TRBJ2-7; 7 bases align to TRBD1. This CDR3 has 17 residues. V lost 5 bases to trimming and J lost 5 bases; unmatched junction nucleotides: 18. Germline V gene lookup returns CDR1 LNHDA and CDR2 SQIVND (reference sequence).